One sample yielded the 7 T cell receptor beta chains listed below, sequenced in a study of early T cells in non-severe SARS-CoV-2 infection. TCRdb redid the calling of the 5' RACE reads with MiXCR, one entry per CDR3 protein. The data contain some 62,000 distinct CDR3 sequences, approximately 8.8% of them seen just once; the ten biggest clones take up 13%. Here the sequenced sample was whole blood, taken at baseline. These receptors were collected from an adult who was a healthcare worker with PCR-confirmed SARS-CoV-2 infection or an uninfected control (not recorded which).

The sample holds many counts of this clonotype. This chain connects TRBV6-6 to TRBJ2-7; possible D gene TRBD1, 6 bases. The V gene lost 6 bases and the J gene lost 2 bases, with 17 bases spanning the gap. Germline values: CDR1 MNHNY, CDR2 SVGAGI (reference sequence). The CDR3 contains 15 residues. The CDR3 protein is CASSLSRGNAYEQYF. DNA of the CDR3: TGTGCCAGCAGCCTTAGTAGGGGGAACGCCTACGAGCAGTACTTC.

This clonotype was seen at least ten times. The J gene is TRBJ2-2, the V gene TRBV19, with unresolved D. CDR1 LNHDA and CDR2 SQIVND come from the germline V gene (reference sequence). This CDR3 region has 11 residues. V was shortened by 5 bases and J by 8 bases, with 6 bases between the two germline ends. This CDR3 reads CASSDGGELFF. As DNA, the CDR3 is TGTGCCAGTAGTGACGGAGGGGAGCTGTTTTTT.

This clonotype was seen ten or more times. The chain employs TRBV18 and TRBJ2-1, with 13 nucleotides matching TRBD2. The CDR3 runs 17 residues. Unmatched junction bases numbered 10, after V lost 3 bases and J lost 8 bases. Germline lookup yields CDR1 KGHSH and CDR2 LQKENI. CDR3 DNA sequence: TGTGCCAGCTCACCGGAGCCGGGACTAGCGGGATGGGATGAGCAGTTCTTC. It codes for CASSPEPGLAGWDEQFF.

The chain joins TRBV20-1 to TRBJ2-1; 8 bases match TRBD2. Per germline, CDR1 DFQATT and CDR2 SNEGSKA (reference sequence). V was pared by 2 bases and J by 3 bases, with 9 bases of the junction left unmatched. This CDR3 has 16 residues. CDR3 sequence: CSARIFGTSNYNEQFF. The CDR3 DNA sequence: TGCAGTGCTAGAATTTTCGGGACTAGTAACTACAATGAGCAGTTCTTC.

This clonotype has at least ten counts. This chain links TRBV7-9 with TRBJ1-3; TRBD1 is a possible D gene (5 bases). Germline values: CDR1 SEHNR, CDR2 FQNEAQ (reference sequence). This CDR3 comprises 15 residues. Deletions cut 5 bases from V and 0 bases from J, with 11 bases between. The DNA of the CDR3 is TGTGCCAGCAGCCCGGGGCAGCACTCTGGAAACACCATATATTTT. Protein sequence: CASSPGQHSGNTIYF.

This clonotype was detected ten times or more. In DNA, the CDR3 is TGCAGCGTCAGGGTACTGAAGACCCAGTACTTC. Translation: CSVRVLKTQYF. The chain recombines TRBV29-1 with TRBJ2-5; D is perhaps TRBD1 (5 bases). Germline values: CDR1 SQVTM, CDR2 ANQGSEA. Trimming took 6 bases from V and 6 from J, leaving 11 bases between them. This CDR3 is built from 11 residues.

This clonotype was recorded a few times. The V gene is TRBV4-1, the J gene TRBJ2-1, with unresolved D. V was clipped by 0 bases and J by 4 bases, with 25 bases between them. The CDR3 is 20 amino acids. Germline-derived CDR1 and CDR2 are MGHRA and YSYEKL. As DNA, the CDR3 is TGCGCCAGCAGCCAAGATCTGGTCCCAAGGGCAGAGGTTAGGTACAATGAGCAGTTCTTC. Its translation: CASSQDLVPRAEVRYNEQFF.